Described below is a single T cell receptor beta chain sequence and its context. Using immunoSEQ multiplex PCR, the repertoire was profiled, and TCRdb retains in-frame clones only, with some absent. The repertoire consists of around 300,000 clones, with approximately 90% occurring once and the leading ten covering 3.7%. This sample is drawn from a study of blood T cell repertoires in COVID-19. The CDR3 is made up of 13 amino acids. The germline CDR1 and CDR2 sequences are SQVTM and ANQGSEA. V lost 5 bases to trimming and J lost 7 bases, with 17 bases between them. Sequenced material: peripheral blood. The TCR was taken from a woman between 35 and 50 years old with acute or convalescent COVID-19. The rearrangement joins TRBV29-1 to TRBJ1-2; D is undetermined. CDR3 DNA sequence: TGCAGCGTTTACAATAACGGGGATGGTGGCTACACCTTC. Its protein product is CSVYNNGDGGYTF.